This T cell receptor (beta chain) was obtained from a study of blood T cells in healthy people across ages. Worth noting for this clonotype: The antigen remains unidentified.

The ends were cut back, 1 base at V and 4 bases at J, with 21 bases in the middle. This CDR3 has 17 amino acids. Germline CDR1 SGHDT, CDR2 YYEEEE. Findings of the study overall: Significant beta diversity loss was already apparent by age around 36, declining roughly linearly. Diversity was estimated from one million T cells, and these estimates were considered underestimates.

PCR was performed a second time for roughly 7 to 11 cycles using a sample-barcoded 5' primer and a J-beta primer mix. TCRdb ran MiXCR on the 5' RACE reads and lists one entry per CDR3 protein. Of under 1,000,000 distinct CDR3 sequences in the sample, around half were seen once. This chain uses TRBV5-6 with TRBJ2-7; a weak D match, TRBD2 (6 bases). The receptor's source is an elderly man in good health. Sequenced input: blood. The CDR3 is CASSLSMAGSSRYEQYF. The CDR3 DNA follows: TGTGCCAGCAGCTTGTCGATGGCCGGGAGCTCTCGTTACGAGCAGTACTTC.